Below are 4 T cell receptor beta chains sequenced from a single sample in a study of T cell responses to AZD1222 COVID-19 vaccine. Sequencing used immunoSEQ multiplex PCR; TCRdb keeps in-frame clones, though not all of them. The profile covers 150,000 or so clones, with 90% to 95% appearing a single time and 1% to 1.5% taken by the ten largest. Material: peripheral blood, obtained 28 days after the second AZD1222 dose. These TCRs come from an adult who received the AZD1222 COVID-19 vaccine.

J is TRBJ1-5 and V is TRBV15; TRBD1 is a possible D gene (5 bases). The CDR3 contains 16 residues. Germline CDR1 is LNHNV and CDR2 is YYDKDF (reference sequence). V gave up 0 bases and J gave up 0 bases, with 9 bases separating them. In nucleotides, the CDR3 is TGTGCCACCAGCAGAGATCGGGGGTTTAGCAATCAGCCCCAGCATTTT. This gives the protein CATSRDRGFSNQPQHF.

J is TRBJ2-5 and V is TRBV4-2; no firm D call. V was shortened by 5 bases and J by 5 bases, with 21 bases between the two germline ends. Per germline, CDR1 LGHNA and CDR2 YNFKEQ. CDR3 size: 16 residues. CDR3 loop: CASSYEVQPSTETQYF. CDR3 DNA: TGTGCCAGCAGCTACGAGGTCCAGCCCTCAACGGAGACCCAGTACTTC.

CDR3 residues: CASGLVHQGRDNEQFF. In DNA, the CDR3 is TGTGCTAGTGGTTTGGTACATCAGGGAAGGGACAATGAGCAGTTCTTC. This rearrangement joins TRBV12-5 to TRBJ2-1; TRBD1 might be the D (5 bases). The CDR3 covers 16 residues. Deletions cut 0 bases from V and 5 bases from J, with 14 bases between. CDR1 is LGHNT and CDR2 is FRNRAP in the germline V gene.

V and J are TRBV6-1 and TRBJ1-1; D remains ambiguous. The CDR3 sequence is 11 residues long. V was shortened by 2 bases and J by 5 bases, with 3 bases between the two germline ends. Looked up from germline, CDR1 is MNHNS and CDR2 is SASEGT. Here the CDR3 reads CASSEPTEAFF. The CDR3 region has the DNA TGTGCCAGCAGTGAACCAACTGAAGCTTTCTTT.